This T cell receptor (beta chain) was recorded in a study of Graves' ophthalmopathy and Graves' hyperthyroidism. General study findings and limits: Blood also harbored most expanded thyroid clonotypes above 0.001 frequency.

The CDR3 runs to 16 residues. Germline loops: CDR1 MNHEY, CDR2 SMNVEV (reference sequence). Germline trimming cut 5 bases from V and 5 bases from J; bases unmatched to any gene: 6. CAS ≥3, NOSPECS ≥4, moderate-to-severe activity and duration under 3 months marked donors with ophthalmopathy. Isolation of PBMCs was performed using roughly 10 ml of fresh peripheral blood. This clonotype was counted ten times or more. The antigen is unknown. Amplified TCR beta CDR3 regions were obtained using RNA transcripts as template. RT-PCR was first run with HTBI primers, then multiplex PCR in a second round. TCRdb called the multiplex PCR reads again in MiXCR, with one record for every CDR3 protein. The data contain around 400,000 distinct CDR3 sequences, approximately 20% of them seen just once; the ten biggest clones take up roughly 1.6%.

The material sequenced was peripheral blood. The receptor's source is a woman aged 18 to 35 with Graves' ophthalmopathy. The J gene is TRBJ1-6, the V gene TRBV27; 10 bases agree with TRBD1. The CDR3 loop reads CASSQPGQGNNSPLHF. CDR3 nucleotides: TGTGCCAGCAGTCAACCGGGACAGGGGAATAATTCACCCCTCCACTTT.